This record looks at one T cell receptor beta chain sequence and its context. The antigen is not known. This sample includes further DNA sequences coding for the same CDR3. The source of the sample is a study of cytomegalovirus exposure and HLA in healthy donors. The study, taken as a whole, reports: Researchers counted roughly 150 TCR beta chains as cytomegalovirus-associated.

It was with 60 Vbeta and 13 Jbeta primers that the PCR ran. The table came from immunoSEQ multiplex PCR; TCRdb's copy has only in-frame clones and leaves some out. The repertoire holds 84,000 or so clones, 62% seen once, with over 5% in the top ten. This TCR came from a young woman in good health and CMV-seropositive. Material: PBMCs.

The CDR3 loop reads CASSLGTANEKLFF. Written as DNA, the CDR3 is TGTGCCAGCAGCTTAGGGACAGCTAATGAAAAACTGTTTTTT. The chain carries TRBV7-9 and TRBJ1-4, with D perhaps matching TRBD1 (6 bases). The germline V gene has CDR1 SEHNR and CDR2 FQNEAQ (reference sequence). This CDR3 contains 14 residues. Trimming took off 1 base at V and 3 bases at J, with 6 bases between the two ends.